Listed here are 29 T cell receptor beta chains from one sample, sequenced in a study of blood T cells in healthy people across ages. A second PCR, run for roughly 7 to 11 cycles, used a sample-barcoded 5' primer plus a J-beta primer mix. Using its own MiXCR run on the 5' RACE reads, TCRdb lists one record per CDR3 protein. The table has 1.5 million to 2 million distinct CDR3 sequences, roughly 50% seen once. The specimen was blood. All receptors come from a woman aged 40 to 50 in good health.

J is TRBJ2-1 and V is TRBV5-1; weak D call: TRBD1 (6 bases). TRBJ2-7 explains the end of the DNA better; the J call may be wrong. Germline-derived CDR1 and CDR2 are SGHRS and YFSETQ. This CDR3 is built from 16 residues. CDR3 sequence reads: CASSTPDRIPYNEQYF. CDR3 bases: TGCGCCAGCAGCACCCCAGACAGGATTCCCTACAATGAGCAGTACTTC.

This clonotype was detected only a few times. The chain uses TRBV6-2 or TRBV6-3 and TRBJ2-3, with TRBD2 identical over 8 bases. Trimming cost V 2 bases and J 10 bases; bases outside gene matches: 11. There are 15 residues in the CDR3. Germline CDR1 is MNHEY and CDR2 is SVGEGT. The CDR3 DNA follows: TGTGCCAGCAGTTACCCCGGGACTAGATCTCTGGCGCAGTATTTT. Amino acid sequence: CASSYPGTRSLAQYF.

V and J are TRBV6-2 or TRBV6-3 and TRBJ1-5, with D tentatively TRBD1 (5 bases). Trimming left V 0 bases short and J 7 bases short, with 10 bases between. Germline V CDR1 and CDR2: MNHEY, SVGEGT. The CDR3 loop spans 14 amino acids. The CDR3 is CASSYSQGGQPQHF. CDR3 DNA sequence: TGTGCCAGCAGTTACTCCCAGGGCGGGCAGCCCCAGCATTTT.

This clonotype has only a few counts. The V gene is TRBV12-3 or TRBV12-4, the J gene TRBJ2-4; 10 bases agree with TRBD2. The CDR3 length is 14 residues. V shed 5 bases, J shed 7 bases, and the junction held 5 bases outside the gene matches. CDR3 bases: TGTGCCAGCAGTAGCGGGGGGGCCGTCAACATTCAGTACTTC. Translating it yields CASSSGGAVNIQYF.

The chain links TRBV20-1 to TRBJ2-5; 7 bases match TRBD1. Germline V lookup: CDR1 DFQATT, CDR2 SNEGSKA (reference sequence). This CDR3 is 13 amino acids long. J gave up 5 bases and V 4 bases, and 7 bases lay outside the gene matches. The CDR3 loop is CSAIRGTAETQYF. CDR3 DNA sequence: TGCAGTGCTATAAGGGGGACAGCGGAGACCCAGTACTTC.

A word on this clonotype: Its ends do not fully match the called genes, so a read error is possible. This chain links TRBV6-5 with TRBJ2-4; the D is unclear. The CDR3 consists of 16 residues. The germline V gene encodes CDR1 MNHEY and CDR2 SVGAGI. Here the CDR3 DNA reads TGTGCCGGCAGCCCTGGTCGCTTCTTAGCCAAAAACATTCAGTACTTC. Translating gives CAGSPGRFLAKNIQYF.

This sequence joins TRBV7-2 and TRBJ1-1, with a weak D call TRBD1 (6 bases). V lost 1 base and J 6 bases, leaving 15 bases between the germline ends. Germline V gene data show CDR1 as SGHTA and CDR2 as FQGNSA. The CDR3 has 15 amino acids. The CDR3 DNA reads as TGTGCCAGCAGCTTAGGGAACAGGGTGGTCGCTGAAGCTTTCTTT. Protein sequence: CASSLGNRVVAEAFF.

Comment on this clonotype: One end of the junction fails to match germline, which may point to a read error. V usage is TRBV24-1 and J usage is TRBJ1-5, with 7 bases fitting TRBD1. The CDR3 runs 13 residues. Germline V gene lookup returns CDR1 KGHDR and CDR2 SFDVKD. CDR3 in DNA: TGTGCCACGAGACAGGGCGGCAATCGGCCCCAGCATTTT. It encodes CATRQGGNRPQHF.

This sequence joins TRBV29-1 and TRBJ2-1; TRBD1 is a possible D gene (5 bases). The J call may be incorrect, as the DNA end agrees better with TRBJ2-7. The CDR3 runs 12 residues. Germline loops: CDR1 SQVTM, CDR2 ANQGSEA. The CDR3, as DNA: TGCAGCGTTGTTAAGGGGTACAATGAGCAGTACTTC. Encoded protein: CSVVKGYNEQYF.

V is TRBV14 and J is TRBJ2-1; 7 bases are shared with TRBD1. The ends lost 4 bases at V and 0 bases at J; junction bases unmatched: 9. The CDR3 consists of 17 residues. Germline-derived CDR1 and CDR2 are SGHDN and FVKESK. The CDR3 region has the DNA TGTGCCAGCAGCCCTGGGACAGCCGCAAGCTCCTACAATGAGCAGTTCTTC. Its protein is CASSPGTAASSYNEQFF. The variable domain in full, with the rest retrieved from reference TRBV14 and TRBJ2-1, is EAGVTQFPSHSVIEKGQTVTLRCDPISGHDNLYWYRRVMGKEIKFLLHFVKESKQDESGMPNNRFLAERTGGTYSTLKVQPAELEDSGVYFCASSPGTAASSYNEQFFGPGTRLTVL.

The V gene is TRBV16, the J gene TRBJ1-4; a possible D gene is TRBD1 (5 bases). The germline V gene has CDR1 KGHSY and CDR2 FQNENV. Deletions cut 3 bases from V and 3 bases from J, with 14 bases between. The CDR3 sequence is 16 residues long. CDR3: CASSQPGGRPNEKLFF. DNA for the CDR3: TGTGCCAGCAGCCAGCCCGGGGGACGGCCTAATGAAAAACTGTTTTTT. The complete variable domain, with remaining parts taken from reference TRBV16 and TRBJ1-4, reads GEEVAQTPKHLVRGEGQKAKLYCAPIKGHSYVFWYQQVLKNEFKFLISFQNENVFDETGMPKERFSAKCLPNSPCSLEIQATKLEDSAVYFCASSQPGGRPNEKLFFGSGTQLSVL.

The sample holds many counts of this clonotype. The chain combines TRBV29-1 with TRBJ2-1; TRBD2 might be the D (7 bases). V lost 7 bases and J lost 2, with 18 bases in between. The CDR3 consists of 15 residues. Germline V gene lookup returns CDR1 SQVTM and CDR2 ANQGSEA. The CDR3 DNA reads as TGCAGCGCATCGACTTCGGGGGGCCCCTACAATGAGCAGTTCTTC. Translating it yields CSASTSGGPYNEQFF.

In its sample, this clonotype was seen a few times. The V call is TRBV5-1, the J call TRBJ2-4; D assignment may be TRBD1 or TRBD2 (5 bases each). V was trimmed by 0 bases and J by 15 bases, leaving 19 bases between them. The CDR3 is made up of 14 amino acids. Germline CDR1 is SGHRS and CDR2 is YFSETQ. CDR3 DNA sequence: TGCGCCAGCAGCTTGGGGCAGGCAGAGGGGTATCCGTACTTC. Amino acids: CASSLGQAEGYPYF.

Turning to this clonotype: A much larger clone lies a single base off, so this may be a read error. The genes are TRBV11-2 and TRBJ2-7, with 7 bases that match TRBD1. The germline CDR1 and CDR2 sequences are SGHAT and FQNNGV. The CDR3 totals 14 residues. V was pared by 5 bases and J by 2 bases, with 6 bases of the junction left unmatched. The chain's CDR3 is CASSVAGTAYEQYF. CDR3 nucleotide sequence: TGTGCCAGCAGCGTGGCCGGGACAGCCTACGAGCAGTACTTC.

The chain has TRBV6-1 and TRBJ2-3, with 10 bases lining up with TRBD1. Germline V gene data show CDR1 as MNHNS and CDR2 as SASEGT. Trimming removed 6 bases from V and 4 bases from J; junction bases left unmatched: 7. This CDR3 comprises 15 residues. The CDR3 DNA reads TGTGCCAGCAGCGCACGGACAGGGGGGTCAGATACGCAGTATTTT. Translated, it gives CASSARTGGSDTQYF.

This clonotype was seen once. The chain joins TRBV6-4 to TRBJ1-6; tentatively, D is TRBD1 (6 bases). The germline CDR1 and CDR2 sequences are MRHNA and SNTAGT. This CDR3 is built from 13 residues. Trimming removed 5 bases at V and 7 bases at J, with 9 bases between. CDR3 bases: TGTGCCAGCAGTCACGGGGGCAATTCACCCCTCCACTTT. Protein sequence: CASSHGGNSPLHF.

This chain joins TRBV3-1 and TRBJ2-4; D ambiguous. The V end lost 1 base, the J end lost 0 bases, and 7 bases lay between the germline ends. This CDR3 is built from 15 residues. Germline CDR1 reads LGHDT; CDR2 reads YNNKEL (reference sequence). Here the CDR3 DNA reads TGTGCCAGCAGCCAAGCGTTACTAGCCAAAAACATTCAGTACTTC. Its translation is CASSQALLAKNIQYF.

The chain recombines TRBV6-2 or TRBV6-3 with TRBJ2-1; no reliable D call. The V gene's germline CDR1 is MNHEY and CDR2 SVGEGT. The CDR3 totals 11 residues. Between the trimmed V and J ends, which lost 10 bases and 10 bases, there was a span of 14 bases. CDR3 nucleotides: TGTGCCACCCTGGAAGGTGGGGAGCAGTTCTTC. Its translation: CATLEGGEQFF.

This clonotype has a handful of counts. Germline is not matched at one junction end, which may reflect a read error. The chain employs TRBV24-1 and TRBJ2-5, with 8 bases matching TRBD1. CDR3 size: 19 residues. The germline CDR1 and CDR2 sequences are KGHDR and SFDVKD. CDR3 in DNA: TGTGCCACCAGTGATCGTGGAACAACCGGGACAGGACGACAAGAGACTCAGTACTTC. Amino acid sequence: CATSDRGTTGTGRQETQYF.

The CDR3 DNA follows: TGTGCCAGCAGGGGACTAGCGGGGACCAAGTACTTC. It is translated as CASRGLAGTKYF. V gene TRBV28 combines with J gene TRBJ2-4, with 13 bases identical to TRBD2. From germline, CDR1 is MDHEN and CDR2 SYDVKM. This CDR3 spans 12 amino acids. V gave up 6 bases and J gave up 14 bases; unmatched junction bases: 4.

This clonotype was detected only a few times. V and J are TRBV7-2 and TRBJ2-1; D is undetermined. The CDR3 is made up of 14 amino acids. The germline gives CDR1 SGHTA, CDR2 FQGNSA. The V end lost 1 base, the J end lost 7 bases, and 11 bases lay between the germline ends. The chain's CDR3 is CASSLVISGNEQFF. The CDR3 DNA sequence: TGTGCCAGCAGCTTAGTAATCTCGGGTAATGAGCAGTTCTTC.

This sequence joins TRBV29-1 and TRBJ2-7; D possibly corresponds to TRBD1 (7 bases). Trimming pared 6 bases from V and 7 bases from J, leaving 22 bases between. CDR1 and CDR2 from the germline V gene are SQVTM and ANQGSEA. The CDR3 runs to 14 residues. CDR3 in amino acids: CSVWVPAGGNEQYF. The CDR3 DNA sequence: TGCAGCGTATGGGTCCCGGCAGGGGGGAATGAGCAGTACTTC.

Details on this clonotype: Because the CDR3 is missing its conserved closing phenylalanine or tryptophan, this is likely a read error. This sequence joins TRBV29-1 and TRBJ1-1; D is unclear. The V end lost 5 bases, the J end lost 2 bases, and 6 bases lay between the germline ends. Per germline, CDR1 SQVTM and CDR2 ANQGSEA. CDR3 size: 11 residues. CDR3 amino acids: CSVLKNTEAFL. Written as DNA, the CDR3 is TGCAGCGTTTTGAAAAACACTGAAGCTTTCCTT.

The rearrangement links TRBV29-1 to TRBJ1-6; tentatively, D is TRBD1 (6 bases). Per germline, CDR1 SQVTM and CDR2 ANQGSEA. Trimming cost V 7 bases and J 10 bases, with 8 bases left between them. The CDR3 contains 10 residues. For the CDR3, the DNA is TGCAGCGCACAGGGATCACCCCTCCACTTT. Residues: CSAQGSPLHF.

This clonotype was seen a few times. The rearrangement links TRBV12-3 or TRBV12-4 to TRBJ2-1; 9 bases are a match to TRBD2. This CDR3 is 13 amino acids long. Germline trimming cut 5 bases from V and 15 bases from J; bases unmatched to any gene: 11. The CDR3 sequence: CASSQGGGAGLFF. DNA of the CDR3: TGTGCCAGCAGTCAGGGCGGGGGGGCCGGGCTGTTCTTC.

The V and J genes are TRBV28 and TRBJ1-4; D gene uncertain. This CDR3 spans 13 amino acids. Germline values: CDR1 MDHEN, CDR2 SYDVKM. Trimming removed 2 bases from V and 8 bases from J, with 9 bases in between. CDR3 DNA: TGTGCCAGCAGTTTAGGGAGGCAGGAAAAACTGTTTTTT. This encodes CASSLGRQEKLFF.

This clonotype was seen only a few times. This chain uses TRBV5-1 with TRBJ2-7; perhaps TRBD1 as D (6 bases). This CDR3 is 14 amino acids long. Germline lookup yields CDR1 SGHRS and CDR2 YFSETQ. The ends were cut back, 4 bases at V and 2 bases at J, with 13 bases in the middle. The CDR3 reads CASSVRDTTYEQYF. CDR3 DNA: TGCGCCAGCAGCGTCCGGGACACCACCTACGAGCAGTACTTC.

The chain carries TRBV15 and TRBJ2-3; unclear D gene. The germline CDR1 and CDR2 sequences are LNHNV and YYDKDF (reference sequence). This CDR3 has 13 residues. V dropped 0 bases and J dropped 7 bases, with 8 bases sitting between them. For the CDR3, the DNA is TGTGCCACCAGCAGAGAGGTGATTTATACGCAGTATTTT. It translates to CATSREVIYTQYF. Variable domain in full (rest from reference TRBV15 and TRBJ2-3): DAMVIQNPRYQVTQFGKPVTLSCSQTLNHNVMYWYQQKSSQAPKLLFHYYDKDFNNEADTPDNFQSRRPNTSFCFLDIRSPGLGDTAMYLCATSREVIYTQYFGPGTRLTVL.

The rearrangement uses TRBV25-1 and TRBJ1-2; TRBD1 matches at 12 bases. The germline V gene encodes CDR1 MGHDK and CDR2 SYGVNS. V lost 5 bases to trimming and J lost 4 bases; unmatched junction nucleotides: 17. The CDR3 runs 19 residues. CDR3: CASSPRGLPGQGAFYGYTF. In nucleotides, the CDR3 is TGTGCCAGCAGTCCAAGGGGGTTACCGGGACAGGGGGCCTTCTATGGCTACACCTTC.